Each of the 28 T cell receptor beta chains below was sequenced from the same sample in a study of tissue T cells after allogeneic stem cell transplantation. The data were produced by immunoSEQ multiplex PCR, yet TCRdb's version contains in-frame clones alone and is incomplete. The sample consists of some 7,000 clones, around 72% of them appearing once. Sequencing used skin, obtained at autopsy. These receptors were obtained from an older male patient with steroid-refractory graft-versus-host disease after an allogeneic stem cell transplant. The graft donor may have contributed some T cells.

The rearrangement uses TRBV5-6 and TRBJ2-5; D is possibly TRBD1 (6 bases). The CDR3 is 13 residues long. V was clipped by 2 bases and J by 2 bases, with 7 bases between them. Per the germline V gene, CDR1 is SGHDT and CDR2 is YYEEEE. The CDR3 loop reads CASSLGQQETQYF. CDR3 coding DNA: TGTGCCAGCAGCTTAGGACAGCAAGAGACCCAGTACTTC. Combining the CDR3 with reference TRBV5-6 and TRBJ2-5 gives the whole variable domain DAGVTQSPTHLIKTRGQQVTLRCSPKSGHDTVSWYQQALGQGPQFIFQYYEEEERQRGNFPDRFSGHQFPNYSSELNVNALLLGDSALYLCASSLGQQETQYFGPGTRLLVL.

V and J are TRBV5-1 and TRBJ1-5; D is uncertain. CDR3 length equals 15 residues. The germline gives CDR1 SGHRS, CDR2 YFSETQ. V lost 4 bases and J lost 5, with 16 bases in between. CDR3 protein: CASSTFPGFHQPQHF. CDR3 DNA: TGCGCCAGCAGCACATTCCCGGGGTTTCATCAGCCCCAGCATTTT.

This sequence joins TRBV7-2 and TRBJ2-3; the D gene is possibly TRBD1 (6 bases). The germline gives CDR1 SGHTA, CDR2 FQGNSA. V lost 5 bases and J 3 bases, leaving 21 bases between the germline ends. The CDR3 is 17 amino acids. DNA for the CDR3: TGTGCCAGCAGCCCAAGGGGACATCCCAGGGTAACAGATACGCAGTATTTT. Its translation is CASSPRGHPRVTDTQYF. Using reference TRBV7-2 and TRBJ2-3 for the parts outside the CDR3, the full variable domain is GAGVSQSPSNKVTEKGKDVELRCDPISGHTALYWYRQSLGQGLEFLIYFQGNSAPDKSGLPSDRFSAERTGGSVSTLTIQRTQQEDSAVYLCASSPRGHPRVTDTQYFGPGTRLTVL.

The CDR3 bases are TGTGCCTGGAGTACCTCTGGGGCCAACGTCCTGACTTTC. It specifies CAWSTSGANVLTF. This sequence joins TRBV30 and TRBJ2-6; D is unresolved. The CDR3 extends over 13 amino acids. The V end lost 2 bases, the J end lost 0 bases, and 2 bases lay between the germline ends. The germline gives CDR1 GTSNPN, CDR2 SVGIG (reference sequence).

The rearrangement joins TRBV6-5 to TRBJ1-1; D not resolved. Germline-derived CDR1 and CDR2 are MNHEY and SVGAGI. This CDR3 is built from 15 residues. With 4 bases removed from V and 3 bases from J, the gap between germline ends came to 15 bases. In DNA, the CDR3 is TGTGCCAGCAGTTTTACATCACAGCGATACACTGAAGCTTTCTTT. It codes for CASSFTSQRYTEAFF.

The rearrangement links TRBV3-1 (or the pseudogene TRBV3-2) to TRBJ2-1; D possibly corresponds to TRBD2 (7 bases). V lost 0 bases and J lost 6, with 18 bases in between. Germline V lookup: CDR1 LGHDT, CDR2 YNNKEL (reference sequence). This CDR3 has 17 amino acids. CDR3 in amino acids: CASSQERTGGLGNEQFF. The DNA of the CDR3 is TGTGCCAGCAGCCAAGAGAGGACGGGGGGCTTAGGCAATGAGCAGTTCTTC.

This chain connects TRBV19 to TRBJ1-5; D not certain. CDR1 LNHDA and CDR2 SQIVND come from the germline V gene (reference sequence). The CDR3 is made up of 13 amino acids. Trimming shortened V by 6 bases and J by 6 bases, and 12 bases separated the two germline ends. In nucleotides, the CDR3 is TGTGCCAGTAGCCTACTTGTTCGTCAGCCCCAGCATTTT. The encoded protein is CASSLLVRQPQHF.

The chain combines TRBV5-1 with TRBJ2-2, with 8 bases fitting TRBD1. The CDR3 is 15 amino acids. CDR1 SGHRS and CDR2 YFSETQ come from the germline V gene. After removal of 4 bases from V and 6 bases from J, the junction contained 8 bases not matched to a gene. The CDR3 region is CASSPWTGTAGELFF. CDR3 bases: TGCGCCAGCAGCCCCTGGACAGGGACGGCCGGGGAGCTGTTTTTT.

The chain recombines TRBV29-1 with TRBJ1-3, with unresolved D. V was cut by 0 bases and J by 0 bases, with 6 bases left in between. The germline gives CDR1 SQVTM, CDR2 ANQGSEA. The CDR3 spans 14 residues. The CDR3 sequence: CSVEETSSGNTIYF. The CDR3 region has the DNA TGCAGCGTTGAAGAAACTTCCTCTGGAAACACCATATATTTT.

This chain joins TRBV24-1 and TRBJ2-2, with D possibly being TRBD1 (5 bases). The CDR3 is 12 amino acids. The germline CDR1 and CDR2 sequences are KGHDR and SFDVKD. V was pared by 6 bases and J by 5 bases, with 6 bases between. CDR3 region: CATSRGTGELFF. CDR3 DNA: TGTGCCACCAGTAGGGGTACCGGGGAGCTGTTTTTT.

This clone appeared a few times. The CDR3 bases are TGCAGCGCTGCCCGCTCAGATACGCAGTATTTT. It codes for CSAARSDTQYF. The rearrangement uses TRBV29-1 and TRBJ2-3, with unresolved D. The CDR3 sequence is 11 residues long. Trimming stripped 7 bases from V and 4 bases from J, with 9 bases between. Germline loops: CDR1 SQVTM, CDR2 ANQGSEA.

The gene calls are TRBV28 and TRBJ2-1; tentatively, D is TRBD1 or TRBD2 (5 bases each). Germline V gene lookup returns CDR1 MDHEN and CDR2 SYDVKM. The CDR3 length is 16 residues. Trimming pared 6 bases from V and 0 bases from J, leaving 15 bases between. The CDR3 bases are TGTGCCAGCAGACCCGGGACGGACCCCTCCTACAATGAGCAGTTCTTC. It specifies CASRPGTDPSYNEQFF.

This clone showed up just a few times. The chain has TRBV4-1 and TRBJ1-1; no clear D gene. The V end lost 0 bases, the J end lost 0 bases, and 5 bases lay between the germline ends. Germline CDR1 and CDR2: MGHRA and YSYEKL. There are 14 residues in the CDR3. The CDR3 protein is CASSQEGMNTEAFF. In DNA form, the CDR3 reads TGCGCCAGCAGCCAAGAGGGCATGAACACTGAAGCTTTCTTT.

The V call is TRBV2, the J call TRBJ1-1, with 10 bases that match TRBD1. The trim removed 10 bases at V and 5 bases at J, leaving 7 bases unmatched. From germline, CDR1 is SNHLY and CDR2 FYNNEI. CDR3 size: 13 residues. The CDR3 spells CAMTGGEGTEAFF. Written as DNA, the CDR3 is TGTGCCATGACAGGGGGCGAGGGGACTGAAGCTTTCTTT.

This rearrangement joins TRBV6-1 to TRBJ1-1; D is undetermined. The CDR3 runs 11 residues. Germline values: CDR1 MNHNS, CDR2 SASEGT. Trimming removed 2 bases at V and 6 bases at J, with 4 bases between. CDR3 DNA sequence: TGTGCCAGCAGTGAAAACCCTGAAGCTTTCTTT. Amino acids: CASSENPEAFF.

This sequence joins TRBV15 and TRBJ2-7; possibly TRBD1 or TRBD2 for D (6 bases each). Germline CDR1 is LNHNV and CDR2 is YYDKDF (reference sequence). V was clipped by 5 bases and J by 4 bases, with 12 bases between them. The CDR3 sequence is 13 residues long. CDR3 DNA: TGTGCCACCAGCCCCCTAGGGGGGTACGAGCAGTACTTC. As protein: CATSPLGGYEQYF. The complete variable domain, with remaining parts taken from reference TRBV15 and TRBJ2-7, reads DAMVIQNPRYQVTQFGKPVTLSCSQTLNHNVMYWYQQKSSQAPKLLFHYYDKDFNNEADTPDNFQSRRPNTSFCFLDIRSPGLGDTAMYLCATSPLGGYEQYFGPGTRLTVT.

The chain is built from TRBV6-1 and TRBJ2-7; D unresolved. This CDR3 contains 12 residues. The V end was cut by 2 bases, the J end by 4 bases, with 6 bases between. Looked up from germline, CDR1 is MNHNS and CDR2 is SASEGT. CDR3 coding DNA: TGTGCCAGCAGTGAACTGGGTTACGAGCAGTACTTC. This encodes CASSELGYEQYF.

The chain's CDR3 is CATQNTGAGGELFF. In DNA, the CDR3 is TGTGCCACCCAGAATACAGGAGCAGGCGGGGAGCTGTTTTTT. The gene calls are TRBV6-4 and TRBJ2-2; possible D gene TRBD1, 5 bases. CDR1 and CDR2 from the germline V gene are MRHNA and SNTAGT. The CDR3 is 14 residues long. The ends were cut back, 10 bases at V and 7 bases at J, with 19 bases in the middle.

Worth noting for this clone: Other DNA sequences within the sample encode an identical CDR3. This sequence joins TRBV5-6 and TRBJ2-7; TRBD1 or TRBD2 may be the D gene (6 bases each). V shed 0 bases and J shed 2 bases, with 9 bases lying between them. Per the germline V gene, CDR1 is SGHDT and CDR2 is YYEEEE. The CDR3 has 14 amino acids. CDR3 protein: CASSLGGDTYEQYF. CDR3 DNA: TGTGCCAGCAGCTTGGGCGGGGACACCTACGAGCAGTACTTC.

The V and J genes are TRBV6-6 and TRBJ1-1; TRBD1 is a possible D gene (6 bases). The CDR3 has 13 residues. Germline V CDR1 and CDR2: MNHNY, SVGAGI (reference sequence). The ends were cut back, 7 bases at V and 7 bases at J, with 16 bases in the middle. The CDR3 DNA sequence: TGTGCCAGCAACACTTACAGGGCTGGTGAAGCTTTCTTT. Translating it yields CASNTYRAGEAFF.

This clone has a single count. The rearrangement uses TRBV7-9 and TRBJ1-1; no clear D. The CDR3 loop spans 14 amino acids. From germline, CDR1 is SEHNR and CDR2 FQNEAQ (reference sequence). V was clipped by 5 bases and J by 5 bases, with 15 bases between them. The CDR3 loop is CASSQLVSGTEAFF. CDR3 coding DNA: TGTGCCAGCAGCCAACTGGTGTCCGGGACTGAAGCTTTCTTT.

This clone was counted between two and nine times. The CDR3 sequence is CASSSVGDLNTEAFF. CDR3 DNA: TGTGCCAGCAGCTCGGTAGGTGATTTGAACACTGAAGCTTTCTTT. The chain carries TRBV5-4 and TRBJ1-1; D unclear. The germline V and J ends were trimmed by 3 bases and 0 bases, with 12 bases remaining between them. This CDR3 comprises 15 residues. Germline V gene sequence: CDR1 SGHNT, CDR2 YYREEE (reference sequence).

The gene calls are TRBV9 and TRBJ1-2; TRBD1 is a possible D gene (5 bases). V was shortened by 0 bases and J by 3 bases, with 12 bases between the two germline ends. Germline CDR1 SGDLS, CDR2 YYNGEE. The CDR3 length is 15 residues. The CDR3 nucleotides are TGTGCCAGCAGCGTAGCTGGTACAGGAGACTATGGCTACACCTTC. Translation: CASSVAGTGDYGYTF.

This chain joins TRBV19 and TRBJ2-2; D is unresolved. The V and J ends lost 7 bases and 2 bases respectively, with 14 bases between them. CDR3 length: 15 residues. Germline CDR1 LNHDA, CDR2 SQIVND (reference sequence). In DNA, the CDR3 is TGTGCCAGTACCCCTTTCGTAGCCAACACCGGGGAGCTGTTTTTT. Amino acid sequence: CASTPFVANTGELFF.

This clone was recorded only once. CDR3 in amino acids: CSVLGQGVPYF. The CDR3 nucleotides are TGCAGCGTTTTGGGACAGGGGGTTCCGTACTTC. The chain has TRBV29-1 and TRBJ2-7, with 11 bases identical to TRBD1. J was trimmed by 12 bases and V by 5 bases; bases with no gene match: 6. The CDR3 has 11 amino acids. The germline CDR1 and CDR2 sequences are SQVTM and ANQGSEA.

This chain connects TRBV5-4 to TRBJ2-2; 7 positions agree with TRBD2. Trimming removed 4 bases from V and 5 bases from J; junction bases left unmatched: 5. Germline CDR1 reads SGHNT; CDR2 reads YYREEE (reference sequence). The length of the CDR3 is 14 residues. DNA for the CDR3: TGTGCCAGCAGCCGACTCGGGGGGACCGGGGAGCTGTTTTTT. The encoded protein is CASSRLGGTGELFF.

The rearrangement links TRBV28 to TRBJ1-4; TRBD1 agrees at 8 bases. Unmatched junction bases numbered 10, after V lost 6 bases and J lost 4 bases. The germline CDR1 and CDR2 sequences are MDHEN and SYDVKM. The CDR3 has 16 amino acids. CDR3 loop: CASSTWTGRGNEKLFF. The CDR3 coding sequence is TGTGCCAGCAGCACTTGGACAGGGAGGGGTAATGAAAAACTGTTTTTT. Filled out from reference TRBV28 and TRBJ1-4, the complete variable domain reads DVKVTQSSRYLVKRTGEKVFLECVQDMDHENMFWYRQDPGLGLRLIYFSYDVKMKEKGDIPEGYSVSREKKERFSLILESASTNQTSMYLCASSTWTGRGNEKLFFGSGTQLSVL.

The rearrangement uses TRBV28 and TRBJ1-1; TRBD1 matches at 7 bases. The germline CDR1 and CDR2 sequences are MDHEN and SYDVKM. The ends lost 3 bases at V and 7 bases at J; junction bases unmatched: 17. This CDR3 has 17 residues. The CDR3 sequence: CASSFYEYFRGDSEAFF. The CDR3 nucleotides read TGTGCCAGCAGTTTTTACGAATATTTTCGTGGGGACAGTGAAGCTTTCTTT.